This T cell receptor beta chain was recorded in a study of CD8 T cells in Susac syndrome. TCR beta was sequenced from blood CD8+ and CD4+ T cells. Age- and sex-matched healthy donors served as the control group. Negative magnetic isolation gave CD8+ and CD4+ cells; FACS enriched CD8+ TEMRA. An amount of RNA that ranged from about 0.45 to 1 ug was reverse transcribed with random hexamers. Amplification of TCR beta CDR3 was carried out by immunoSEQ multiplex PCR, which covered 54 Vbeta and 13 Jbeta segments. MiXCR, run by TCRdb on the immunoSEQ multiplex PCR reads, gives a single entry per CDR3 protein. The data contain fewer than 150,000 distinct CDR3 sequences, nearly 95% of them seen just once; the ten biggest clones take up approximately 0.12%. Germline V gene data show CDR1 as MNHEY and CDR2 as SMNVEV (reference sequence). The CDR3 length is 18 residues. V lost 0 bases, J lost 9 bases, and 10 bases stayed unmatched.

The receptor was isolated from a human donor in good health. This chain connects TRBV27 to TRBJ2-1; 14 bases are a match to TRBD2. The sample taken for sequencing was CD4+ T cells from PBMCs. This chain's CDR3 is CASSLSMTSGRALSEQFF. CDR3 sequence (DNA): TGTGCCAGCAGTTTATCGATGACTAGCGGGAGGGCCCTTAGTGAGCAGTTCTTC.